This TCR beta chain stems from a study of blood T cell repertoires in COVID-19. The CDR3 totals 16 residues. Germline V gene lookup returns CDR1 SGDLS and CDR2 YYNGEE. V shed 1 base and J shed 5 bases, with 18 bases lying between them. The data were produced by immunoSEQ multiplex PCR, yet TCRdb's version contains in-frame clones alone and is incomplete. The table records roughly 100,000 clones, 85% of them present only once. The specimen was peripheral blood. The receptor was derived from a woman aged 65 to 85 with active or convalescent COVID-19. The chain uses TRBV9 and TRBJ1-2; D is uncertain. CDR3: CASSVTKTGSEYGYTF. The CDR3 nucleotides read TGTGCCAGCAGCGTAACCAAAACTGGGAGTGAGTATGGCTACACCTTC.